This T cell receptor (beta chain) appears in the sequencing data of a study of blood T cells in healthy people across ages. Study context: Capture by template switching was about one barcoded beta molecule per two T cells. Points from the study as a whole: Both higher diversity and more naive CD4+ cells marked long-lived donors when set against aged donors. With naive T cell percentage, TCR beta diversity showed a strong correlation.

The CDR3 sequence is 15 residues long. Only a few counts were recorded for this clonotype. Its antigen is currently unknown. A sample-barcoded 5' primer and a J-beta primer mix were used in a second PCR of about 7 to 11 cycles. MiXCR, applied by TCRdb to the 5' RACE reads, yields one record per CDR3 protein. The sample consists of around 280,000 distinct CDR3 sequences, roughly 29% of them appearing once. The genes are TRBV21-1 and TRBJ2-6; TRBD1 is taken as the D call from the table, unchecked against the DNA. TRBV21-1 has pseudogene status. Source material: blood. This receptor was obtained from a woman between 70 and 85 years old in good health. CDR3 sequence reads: CARGDSYIWANVLTF. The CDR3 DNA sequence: TGTGCCAGGGGGGACAGCTATATCTGGGCCAACGTCCTGACTTTC.